These 7 T cell receptor beta chains were sequenced from one sample in a study of identical twins (dated by TCRdb to the mid-2010s). Libraries were constructed by 5' RACE. Instrument on record: Illumina HiSeq 2000. In TCRdb, the public reads were trimmed at Q25 with fastp and aligned with MiXCR, with productive beta chains retained. Rows with one shared CDR3 protein collapse into an entry with the most common genes and DNA. The sample table lists some 660,000 distinct CDR3 sequences, around 8.3% of them with a count of one. The top ten clones comprise around 0.95% of the sample. The sample was also reused in another study, on yellow fever vaccine responses in identical twins.

What was sequenced was PBMCs. All receptors derive from a woman under 30 in good health.

This clonotype has a handful of counts. The chain joins TRBV27 to TRBJ2-7, with TRBD2 as a possible D gene (6 bases). The CDR3 runs to 15 residues. The V and J ends lost 2 bases and 3 bases respectively, with 14 bases between them. From germline, CDR1 is MNHEY and CDR2 SMNVEV (reference sequence). The CDR3 loop reads CASSLQPSANYEQYF. The CDR3, as DNA: TGTGCCAGCAGTTTACAGCCTAGCGCAAACTACGAGCAGTACTTC.

In this sample, this clonotype turned up many times. The gene calls are TRBV7-2 and TRBJ2-7; D possibly corresponds to TRBD2 (7 bases). The length of the CDR3 is 14 residues. Trimming cost V 5 bases and J 7 bases, with 18 bases left between them. The V gene's germline CDR1 is SGHTA and CDR2 FQGNSA. CDR3: CASSPAGASSEQYF. Written as DNA, the CDR3 is TGTGCCAGCAGCCCCGCGGGGGCGTCTAGTGAGCAGTACTTC.

This clonotype has only a few counts. The chain carries TRBV27 and TRBJ2-1; 7 nucleotides align to TRBD2. V was clipped by 0 bases and J by 5 bases; unmatched bases: 7. The CDR3 has 16 residues. CDR1 is MNHEY, CDR2 SMNVEV, per germline (reference sequence). The CDR3 reads CASSLSSGEFDNEQFF. As DNA, the CDR3 is TGTGCCAGCAGTTTATCGAGCGGGGAGTTCGACAATGAGCAGTTCTTC.

This clonotype was seen a few times. The chain uses TRBV10-3 and TRBJ2-1; D unclear. V was shortened by 3 bases and J by 4 bases, with 13 bases between the two germline ends. The CDR3 length is 15 residues. Germline lookup yields CDR1 ENHRY and CDR2 SYGVKD. CDR3 in amino acids: CAISDSGASYNEQFF. In nucleotides, the CDR3 is TGTGCCATCAGTGATTCAGGCGCGTCTTACAATGAGCAGTTCTTC.

This clonotype has only a few counts. This chain joins TRBV19 and TRBJ2-2; the D gene is possibly TRBD2 (5 bases). V shed 5 bases and J shed 2 bases, with 18 bases lying between them. This CDR3 comprises 17 residues. The V gene's germline CDR1 is LNHDA and CDR2 SQIVND (reference sequence). CDR3 residues: CASSPRTAYRNTGELFF. In nucleotides, the CDR3 is TGTGCCAGTAGTCCCCGGACTGCCTACCGTAACACCGGGGAGCTGTTTTTT.

The chain carries TRBV5-1 and TRBJ2-3; TRBD2 matches 10 bases. Germline V gene lookup returns CDR1 SGHRS and CDR2 YFSETQ. The CDR3 sequence is 16 residues long. Losses at the gene ends were 0 bases for V and 4 bases for J; bases not matched to a gene: 5. The CDR3 bases are TGCGCCAGCAGCTTGGCTAGCGGGAGAGGTCCAGATACGCAGTATTTT. This gives the protein CASSLASGRGPDTQYF.

This clonotype has just a few counts. The rearrangement links TRBV11-2 to TRBJ2-2; 8 nucleotides agree with TRBD2. The CDR3 has 15 residues. J lost 7 bases, V lost 8 bases, and 12 bases had no gene match. Germline-derived CDR1 and CDR2 are SGHAT and FQNNGV. The CDR3, as DNA: TGTGCCAGCCTCCCGGGGCGGGGGGTTTACGGGGAGCTGTTTTTT. It is translated as CASLPGRGVYGELFF.